The sequence of this TCR beta chain was determined in a study of cytomegalovirus exposure and HLA in healthy donors (dated by TCRdb to about 2017). Background for the entire study: In an earlier analysis of under 750 of the donors, 250 to 300 Gb of sequence data and 117 million unique TCR beta sequences from 180 million or so T cells were reported. The study used immunosequencing to profile the T cell repertoires of more than 650 subjects and linked those repertoires to cytomegalovirus serostatus. Every repertoire in the discovery cohort had been generated on one and the same sequencing platform. Of the 300 to 500 genotyped donors, roughly 80% were placed in the genetic ancestry cluster associated with self-reported Caucasian donors. To predict cytomegalovirus infection status, the study combined high-throughput TCR immunosequencing, statistical association of individual TCRs with disease status, and machine learning. Among over 350 genotyped donors of the cohort, an average of about 240,000 unique TCR beta nucleotide sequences were sequenced per donor, 15% to 20% of them non-productive. Rather than drawing on any new phenotypic data, the later analysis identified candidate immune exposures from TCR beta sequences and the way those sequences occurred across donors. Roughly 300 gigabases of sequencing data and around 90 million unique TCR sequences made up an early release that covered 500 to 650 HLA-typed donors. A later genetic analysis used genome-wide SNP genotypes for about 60% of the roughly 700 donors, treating that subset as a discovery cohort. About five DR-DQ haplotypes were treated as single units for association and clustering because of strong linkage in the cohort. To study patterns of TCR occurrence, a later analysis re-analyzed previously published TCR beta repertoires from around 660 donors and added high-resolution HLA genotyping. Donor age, sex, ethnicity and CMV serostatus were collected together with the repertoire data. Typing coverage varied by locus: about 629-640 donors for A, B, C, DRB1 and DQB1; approximately 500 for DQA1; around 610 for DPA1; fewer than 480 for DPB1. The aim of the study was to test whether cataloging public T cell receptors could identify signatures of past pathogen exposure. In an earlier analysis of about 590 of the donors, high-throughput TCR beta sequencing was used to judge whether each TCR beta V gene segment behaved as functional or pseudogenic. HLA typing included class I and class II loci at four-digit resolution. In addition to the first cohort of 666 subjects, a separate validation cohort of approximately 130 different subjects was used.

General findings and caveats noted by the study authors: CMV serostatus was the only immune exposure information available for the cohort. In a later analysis, most CMV-associated TCR beta chains were found to appear HLA-restricted, with HLA associations seemingly driven largely by CMV exposure. When HLA alleles, especially DR and DQ, strongly co-occurred, attributing TCR associations to individual alleles was difficult. It was suggested by the authors that the approach could potentially be generalized to other disease states and immunological phenotypes. Correlated functional status among segregating V segments might be attributable to linkage disequilibrium, but an unknown experimental factor could not be ruled out. In both the original and validation cohorts, the classifier was reported to diagnose cytomegalovirus status with high specificity and sensitivity. Because HLA typing was unavailable for some donors at each locus, only the typed subset was used in association tests. According to a later analysis, parvovirus B19, influenza, CMV and Epstein-Barr virus appeared linked to several top co-occurrence clusters. Some IMGT-functional V segments, including TRBV6-2 and TRBV6-3, could not be told apart with the 87-base-pair reads, so those segments were excluded. Broadly in line with IMGT annotations, most TCR beta V segments showed up in productive rearrangements about 87% or about 30% of the time in an earlier analysis of some 590 of the donors. Because counts were too low, roughly 16 rarely observed V segments, including chromosome 9 orphons, were excluded from the earlier analysis of several hundred of the donors. In a later genetic analysis, fewer N-insertions in productive TCRs were reported among donors in an Asian-associated ancestry cluster than the approximately 670-donor mean. A further reported finding was that TCR beta sequences accurately predicted the HLA-A and HLA-B alleles for most subjects in the first cohort. In a later analysis, some 17,000 TCR beta sequences were associated with specific HLA alleles at a false discovery rate of 0.05. Sequencing depth was assumed to be roughly uniform across donors in the presence/absence analyses, though that assumption may not hold. In this cohort, only TCR beta chains were sequenced, and detectable features were limited by the absence of alpha or paired-chain data. According to a later analysis, TCR association rates differed among HLA loci, with DRB1 alleles showing the most associated TCRs and HLA-C alleles showing the fewest. Across donors, most TCR sequences were observed very rarely, whereas some public TCRs were present in many individuals. V-gene and J-gene trimming of TCR beta chains was associated with a missense DCLRE1C variant in a later genetic analysis, and the association was replicated in an independent cohort. The study listed 164 TCR beta chains as associated with cytomegalovirus. In a later analysis, HLA-associated TCR beta chains were found to be more clonally expanded and to have lower generation probabilities than equally common non-associated chains. In vitro tests confirmed that a few of the cytomegalovirus-associated TCR beta chains recognize cytomegalovirus antigens. A cluster of highly shared sequence variants was judged likely to represent a technical artifact of the sequencing pipeline.

Notes on this clone: This receptor's antigen is unknown. No much larger clone is present one base from it, and per-base qualities are unavailable.

The germline V gene supplies CDR1 SQVTM and CDR2 ANQGSEA. The CDR3 holds 12 amino acids from the cysteine to the phenylalanine. Only the CDR3 region is kept as DNA, spanning 36 bases read in frame from base 1. The V end gives up 4 bases and the J end 5 bases, leaving 5 bases in the junction not matched to a gene. The cohort consisted of hundreds of healthy bone marrow donors. At the time of sampling, all cohort members were nominally healthy, though unrecorded immune exposures were likely present. The donor was CMV seronegative and belonged to the group of 380 or so seronegative cohort members. A peripheral blood sample was collected from each donor, and TCR beta sequencing was performed on peripheral blood mononuclear cells. The Qiagen DNeasy Blood Extraction Kit was used to extract genomic DNA from the blood cell samples. Preparation of the library involved the immunoSEQ multiplex PCR assay. A mixture of 60 forward primers for TCR Vbeta segments and 13 reverse primers for TCR Jbeta segments was used in the multiplex PCR. The CDR3 region of rearranged TCR beta genes was amplified from genomic DNA with a multiplex PCR assay. The Illumina HiSeq System was used to sequence the amplified TCR beta libraries as 87-base-pair reads. Per the original workflow: A later analysis tallied around 82 million unique TCR beta chains across the 700 or so repertoires, and 10 million to 11 million of those chains were shared by two or more donors. A nearest-neighbor algorithm error-corrected the raw reads and collapsed the reads into unique sequences, merging closely related sequences to remove PCR and sequencing errors. V, D and J gene segments were assigned by aligning CDR3 sequences to IMGT reference sequences. For a sequence to be retained, a match of at least six nucleotides to both a V gene segment and a J gene segment was required. A rearrangement was called productive if the CDR3 had no stop codons and remained in frame with V and J, and every other rearrangement was called non-productive. Following IMGT convention, CDR3 was defined as the stretch from the second conserved V-encoded cysteine to the conserved J-encoded phenylalanine. Sequences without an unambiguous match to a single V gene segment were excluded from the earlier analysis of a few hundred of the donors. An earlier analysis of fewer than 650 of the donors classified V segments as functional when productive rearrangements were above 56.7% and as segregating when the standard deviation between donors was above 5%. A statistical classification framework was developed to diagnose cytomegalovirus status using the catalog of TCR beta chain sequences. V and J gene assignment, in a later analysis, came from comparing TCR nucleotide sequences with IMGT/GENE-DB human TR gene sequences. Using the TCRdist pipeline, a later analysis assigned CDR3 sequences along with most-parsimonious VDJ recombination scenarios. A later analysis defined each TCR beta chain by its CDR3 amino acid sequence plus V-gene family, and excluded reads lacking a unique V-gene family. A later analysis removed 550 to 700 highly shared, low-generation-probability nucleotide sequences to deal with suspected cross-contamination and a sequencing artifact. In a later analysis, a clonal expansion index for each public chain was calculated from normalized within-repertoire ranks of inferred template counts. Generation probabilities in a later analysis came from a VDJ recombination model fitted to out-of-frame rearrangements, and those results were checked against IGoR. Hypergeometric tests were used in a later analysis to score TCR-TCR, TCR-HLA and TCR-CMV co-occurrence, with a repertoire-size bias correction applied to the TCR pairs. To estimate false discovery rates, a later analysis permuted the HLA or CMV assignments 20 times. A later analysis grouped co-occurring TCRs with DBSCAN, adding TCRdist sequence similarity when clustering within HLA-allele-positive subsets. Repertoires with fewer than 30,000 or more than 120,000 public chains, plus five repertoires with anomalous nucleotide sharing, were excluded from co-occurrence clustering. What TCRdb holds here is the immuneACCESS table cut down to in-frame rearrangements. Part of the clones is not present; checked against another copy, under half of the missing clones reflect an unresolved V gene, and the others are unexplained. V, J and clone size were drawn from that table, and D and trimming were deduced from the DNA. The sample includes about 170,000 clones, with around 74% observed a single time. About 1.9% of the sample rests with the top ten.

In this chain, TRBV29-1 is recombined with TRBJ2-7; 7 nucleotides in the junction match TRBD2. The TCR was taken from a female donor in good health and CMV-seronegative. Input material: PBMCs. The DNA is as follows: TGCAGCGTTGGGGAGGGCAGACACGAGCAGTACTTC. Its protein reads: CSVGEGRHEQYF.